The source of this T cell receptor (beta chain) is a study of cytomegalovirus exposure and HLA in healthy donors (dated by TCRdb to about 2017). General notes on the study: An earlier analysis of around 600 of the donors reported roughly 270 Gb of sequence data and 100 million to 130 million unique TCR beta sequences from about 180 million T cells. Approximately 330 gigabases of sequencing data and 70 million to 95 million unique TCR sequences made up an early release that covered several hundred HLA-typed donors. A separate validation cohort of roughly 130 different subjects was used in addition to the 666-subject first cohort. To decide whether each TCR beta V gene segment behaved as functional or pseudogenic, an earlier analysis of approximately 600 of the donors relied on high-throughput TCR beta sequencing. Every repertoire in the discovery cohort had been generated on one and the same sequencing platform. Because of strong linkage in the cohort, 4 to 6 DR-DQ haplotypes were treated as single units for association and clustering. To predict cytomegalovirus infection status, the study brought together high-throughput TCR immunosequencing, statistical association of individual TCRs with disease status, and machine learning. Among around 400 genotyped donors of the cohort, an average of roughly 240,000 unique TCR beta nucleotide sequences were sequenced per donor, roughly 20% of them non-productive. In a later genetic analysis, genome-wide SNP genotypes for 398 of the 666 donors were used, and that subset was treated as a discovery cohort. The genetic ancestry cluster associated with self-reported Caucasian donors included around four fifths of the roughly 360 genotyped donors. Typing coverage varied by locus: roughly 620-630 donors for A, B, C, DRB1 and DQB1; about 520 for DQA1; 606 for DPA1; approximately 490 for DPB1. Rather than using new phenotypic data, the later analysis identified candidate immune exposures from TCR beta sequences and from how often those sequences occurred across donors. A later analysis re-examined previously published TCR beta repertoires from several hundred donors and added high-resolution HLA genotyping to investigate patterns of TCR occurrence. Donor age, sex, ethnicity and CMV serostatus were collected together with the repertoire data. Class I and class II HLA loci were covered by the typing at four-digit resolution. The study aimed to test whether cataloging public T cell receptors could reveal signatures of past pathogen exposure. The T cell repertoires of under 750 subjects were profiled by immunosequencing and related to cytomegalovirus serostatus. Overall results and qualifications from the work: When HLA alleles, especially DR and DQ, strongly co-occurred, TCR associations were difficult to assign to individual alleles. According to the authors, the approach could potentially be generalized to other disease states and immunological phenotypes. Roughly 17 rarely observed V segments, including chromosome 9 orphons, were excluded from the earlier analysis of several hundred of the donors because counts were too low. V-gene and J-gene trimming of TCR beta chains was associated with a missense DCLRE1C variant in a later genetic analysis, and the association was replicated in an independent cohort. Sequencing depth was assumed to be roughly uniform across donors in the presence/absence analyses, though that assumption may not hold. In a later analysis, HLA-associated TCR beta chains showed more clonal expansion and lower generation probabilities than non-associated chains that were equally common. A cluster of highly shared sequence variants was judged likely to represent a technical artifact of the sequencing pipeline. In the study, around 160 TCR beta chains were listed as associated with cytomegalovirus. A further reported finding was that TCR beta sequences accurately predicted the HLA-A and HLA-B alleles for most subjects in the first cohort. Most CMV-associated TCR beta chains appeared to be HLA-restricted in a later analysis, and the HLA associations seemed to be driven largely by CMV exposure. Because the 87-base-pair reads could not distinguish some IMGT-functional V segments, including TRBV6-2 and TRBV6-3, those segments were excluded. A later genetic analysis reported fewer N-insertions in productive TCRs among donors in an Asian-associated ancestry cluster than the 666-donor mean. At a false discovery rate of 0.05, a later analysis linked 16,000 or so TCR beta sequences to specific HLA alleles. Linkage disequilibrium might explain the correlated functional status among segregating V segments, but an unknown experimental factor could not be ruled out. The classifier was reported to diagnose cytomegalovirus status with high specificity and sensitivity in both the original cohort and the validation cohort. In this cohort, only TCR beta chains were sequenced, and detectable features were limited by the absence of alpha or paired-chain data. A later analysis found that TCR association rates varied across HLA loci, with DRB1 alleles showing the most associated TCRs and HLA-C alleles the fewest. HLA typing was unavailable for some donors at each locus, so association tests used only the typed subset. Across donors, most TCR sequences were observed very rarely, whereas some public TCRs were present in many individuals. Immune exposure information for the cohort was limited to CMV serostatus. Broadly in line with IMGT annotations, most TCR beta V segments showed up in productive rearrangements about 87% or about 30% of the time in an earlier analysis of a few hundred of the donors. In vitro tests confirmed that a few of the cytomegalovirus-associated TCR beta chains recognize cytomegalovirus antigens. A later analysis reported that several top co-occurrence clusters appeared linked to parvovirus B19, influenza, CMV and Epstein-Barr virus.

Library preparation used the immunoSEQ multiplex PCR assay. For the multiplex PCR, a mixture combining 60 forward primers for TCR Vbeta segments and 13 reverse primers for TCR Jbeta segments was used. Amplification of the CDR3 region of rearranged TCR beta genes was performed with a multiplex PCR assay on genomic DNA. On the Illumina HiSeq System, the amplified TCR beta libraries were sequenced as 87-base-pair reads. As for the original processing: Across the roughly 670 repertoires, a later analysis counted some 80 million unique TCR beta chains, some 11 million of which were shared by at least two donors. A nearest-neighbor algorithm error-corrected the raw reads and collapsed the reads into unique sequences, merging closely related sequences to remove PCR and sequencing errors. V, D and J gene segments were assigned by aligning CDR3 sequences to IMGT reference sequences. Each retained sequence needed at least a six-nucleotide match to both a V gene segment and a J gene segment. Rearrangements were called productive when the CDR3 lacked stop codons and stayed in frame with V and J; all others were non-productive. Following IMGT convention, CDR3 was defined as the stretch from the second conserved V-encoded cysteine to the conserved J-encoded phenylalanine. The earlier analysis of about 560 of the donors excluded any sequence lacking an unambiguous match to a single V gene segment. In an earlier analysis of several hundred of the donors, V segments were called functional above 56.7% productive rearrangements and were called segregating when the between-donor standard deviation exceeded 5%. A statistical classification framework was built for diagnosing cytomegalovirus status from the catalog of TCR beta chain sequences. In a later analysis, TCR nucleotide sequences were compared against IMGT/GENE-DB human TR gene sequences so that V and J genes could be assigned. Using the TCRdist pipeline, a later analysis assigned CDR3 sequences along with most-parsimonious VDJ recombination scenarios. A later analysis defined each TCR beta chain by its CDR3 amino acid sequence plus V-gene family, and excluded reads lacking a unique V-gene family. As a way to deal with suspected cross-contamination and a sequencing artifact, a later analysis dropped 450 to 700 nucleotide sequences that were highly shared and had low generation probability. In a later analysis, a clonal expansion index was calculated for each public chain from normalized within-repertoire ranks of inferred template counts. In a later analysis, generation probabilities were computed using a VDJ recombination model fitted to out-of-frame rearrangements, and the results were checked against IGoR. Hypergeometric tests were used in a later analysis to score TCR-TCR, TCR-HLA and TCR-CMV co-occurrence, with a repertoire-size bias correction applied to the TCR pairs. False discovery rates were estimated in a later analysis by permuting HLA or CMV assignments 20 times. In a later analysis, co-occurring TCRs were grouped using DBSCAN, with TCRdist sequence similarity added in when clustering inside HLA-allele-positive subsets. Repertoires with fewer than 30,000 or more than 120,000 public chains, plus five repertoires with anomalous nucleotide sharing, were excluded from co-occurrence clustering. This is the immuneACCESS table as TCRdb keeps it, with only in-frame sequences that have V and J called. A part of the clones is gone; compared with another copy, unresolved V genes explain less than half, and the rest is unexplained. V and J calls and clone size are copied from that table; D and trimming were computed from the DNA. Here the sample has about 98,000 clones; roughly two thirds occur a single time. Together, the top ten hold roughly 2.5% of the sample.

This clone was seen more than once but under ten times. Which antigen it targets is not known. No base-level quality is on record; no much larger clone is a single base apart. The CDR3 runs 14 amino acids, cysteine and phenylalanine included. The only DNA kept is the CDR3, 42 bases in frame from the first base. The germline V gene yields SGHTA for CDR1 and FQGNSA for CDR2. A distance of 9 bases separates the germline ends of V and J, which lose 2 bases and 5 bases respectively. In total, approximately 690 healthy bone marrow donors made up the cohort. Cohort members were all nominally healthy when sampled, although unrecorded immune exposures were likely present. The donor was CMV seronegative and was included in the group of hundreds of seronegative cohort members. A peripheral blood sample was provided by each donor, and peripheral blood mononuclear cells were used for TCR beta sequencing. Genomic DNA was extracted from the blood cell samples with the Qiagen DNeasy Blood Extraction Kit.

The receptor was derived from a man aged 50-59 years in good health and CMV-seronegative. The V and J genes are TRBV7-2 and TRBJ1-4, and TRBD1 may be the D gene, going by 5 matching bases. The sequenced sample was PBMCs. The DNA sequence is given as TGTGCCAGCAGCTTATGGGCAGGGAATGAAAAACTGTTTTTT. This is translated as CASSLWAGNEKLFF.